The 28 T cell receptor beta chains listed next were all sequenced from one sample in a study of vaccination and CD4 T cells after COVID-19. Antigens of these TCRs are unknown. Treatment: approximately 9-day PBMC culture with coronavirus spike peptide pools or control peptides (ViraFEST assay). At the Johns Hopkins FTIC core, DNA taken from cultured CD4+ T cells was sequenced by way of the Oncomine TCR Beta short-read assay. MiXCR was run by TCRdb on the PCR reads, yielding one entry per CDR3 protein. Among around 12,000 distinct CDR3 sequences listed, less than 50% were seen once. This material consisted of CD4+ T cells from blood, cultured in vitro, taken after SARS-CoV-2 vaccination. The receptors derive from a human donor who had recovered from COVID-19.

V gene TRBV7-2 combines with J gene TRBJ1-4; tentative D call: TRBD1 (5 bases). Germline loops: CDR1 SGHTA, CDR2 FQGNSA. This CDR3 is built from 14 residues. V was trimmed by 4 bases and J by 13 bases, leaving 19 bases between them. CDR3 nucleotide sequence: TGTGCCAGCAGCTCCTCTTGGGGCGACCGGGGACTGTTTTTT. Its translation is CASSSSWGDRGLFF.

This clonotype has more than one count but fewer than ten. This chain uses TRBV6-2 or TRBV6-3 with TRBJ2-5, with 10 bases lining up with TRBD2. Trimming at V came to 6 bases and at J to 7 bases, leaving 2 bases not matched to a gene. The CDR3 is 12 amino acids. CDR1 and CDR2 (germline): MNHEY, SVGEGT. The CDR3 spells CASRAGGRTQYF. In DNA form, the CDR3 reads TGTGCCAGCAGAGCGGGGGGGCGGACCCAGTACTTC.

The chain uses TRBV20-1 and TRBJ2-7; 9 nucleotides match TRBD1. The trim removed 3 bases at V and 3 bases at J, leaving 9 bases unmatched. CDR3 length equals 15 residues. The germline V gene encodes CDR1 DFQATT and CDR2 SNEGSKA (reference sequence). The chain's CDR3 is CSASRDRDPVYEQYF. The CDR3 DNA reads TGCAGTGCTAGCCGGGACAGGGATCCAGTCTACGAGCAGTACTTC.

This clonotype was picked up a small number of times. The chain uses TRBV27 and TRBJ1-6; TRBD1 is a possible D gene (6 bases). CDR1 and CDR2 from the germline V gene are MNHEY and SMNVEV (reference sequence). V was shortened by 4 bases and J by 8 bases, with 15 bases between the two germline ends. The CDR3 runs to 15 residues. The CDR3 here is CASSWGHLRDSPLHF. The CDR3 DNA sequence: TGTGCCAGCAGTTGGGGACATCTGCGTGATTCACCCCTCCACTTT.

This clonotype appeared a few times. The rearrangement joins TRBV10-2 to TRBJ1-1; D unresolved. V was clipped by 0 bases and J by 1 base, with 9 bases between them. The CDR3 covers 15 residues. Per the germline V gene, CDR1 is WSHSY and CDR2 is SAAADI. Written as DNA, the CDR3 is TGCGCCAGCAGTGAGTCGGTCAGGAGGAACACTGAAGCTTTCTTT. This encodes CASSESVRRNTEAFF.

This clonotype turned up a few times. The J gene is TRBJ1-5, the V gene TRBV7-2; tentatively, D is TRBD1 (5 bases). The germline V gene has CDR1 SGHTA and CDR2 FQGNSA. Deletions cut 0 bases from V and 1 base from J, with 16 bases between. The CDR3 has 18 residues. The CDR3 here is CASSLAGGSLLSNQPQHF. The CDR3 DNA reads TGTGCCAGCAGCTTAGCTGGGGGATCCTTGCTGAGCAATCAGCCCCAGCATTTT. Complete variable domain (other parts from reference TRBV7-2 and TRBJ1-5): GAGVSQSPSNKVTEKGKDVELRCDPISGHTALYWYRQSLGQGLEFLIYFQGNSAPDKSGLPSDRFSAERTGGSVSTLTIQRTQQEDSAVYLCASSLAGGSLLSNQPQHFGDGTRLSIL.

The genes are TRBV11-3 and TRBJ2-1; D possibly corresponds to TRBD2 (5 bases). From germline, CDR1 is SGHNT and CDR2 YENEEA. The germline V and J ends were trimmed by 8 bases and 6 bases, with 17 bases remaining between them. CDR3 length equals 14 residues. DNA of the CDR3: TGTGCCAGCCGAGGGAACAGTGGTCTCAATGAGCAGTTCTTC. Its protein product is CASRGNSGLNEQFF.

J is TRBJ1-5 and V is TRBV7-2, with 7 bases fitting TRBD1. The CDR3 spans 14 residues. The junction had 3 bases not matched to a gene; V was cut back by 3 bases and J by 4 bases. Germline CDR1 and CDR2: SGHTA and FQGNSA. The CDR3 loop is CASSLSGGNQPQHF. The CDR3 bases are TGTGCCAGCAGCTTGTCAGGGGGAAATCAGCCCCAGCATTTT.

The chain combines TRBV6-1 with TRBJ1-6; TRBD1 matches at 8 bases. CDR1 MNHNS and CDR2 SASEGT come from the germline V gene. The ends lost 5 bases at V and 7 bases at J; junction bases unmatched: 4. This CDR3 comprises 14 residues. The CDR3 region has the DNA TGTGCCAGCAGTCGGGACAGGAGGAATTCACCCCTCCACTTT. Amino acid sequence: CASSRDRRNSPLHF.

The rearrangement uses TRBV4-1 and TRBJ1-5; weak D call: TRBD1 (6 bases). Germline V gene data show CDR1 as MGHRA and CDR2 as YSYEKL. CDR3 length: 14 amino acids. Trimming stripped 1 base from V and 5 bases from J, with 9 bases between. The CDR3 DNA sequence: TGCGCCAGCAGCCAAGTAGGGGGATATCAGCCCCAGCATTTT. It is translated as CASSQVGGYQPQHF.

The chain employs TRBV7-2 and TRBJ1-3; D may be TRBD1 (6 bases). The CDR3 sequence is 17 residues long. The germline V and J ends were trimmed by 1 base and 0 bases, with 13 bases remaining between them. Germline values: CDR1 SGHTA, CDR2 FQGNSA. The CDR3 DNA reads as TGTGCCAGCAGCTTAGACGCAGGGGCCAACTCTGGAAACACCATATATTTT. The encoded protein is CASSLDAGANSGNTIYF.

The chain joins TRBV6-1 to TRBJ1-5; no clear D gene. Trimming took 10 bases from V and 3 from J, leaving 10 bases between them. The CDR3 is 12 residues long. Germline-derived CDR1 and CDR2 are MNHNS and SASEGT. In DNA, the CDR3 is TGTGCCACGGGTAGGGTCAATCAGCCCCAGCATTTT. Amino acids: CATGRVNQPQHF.

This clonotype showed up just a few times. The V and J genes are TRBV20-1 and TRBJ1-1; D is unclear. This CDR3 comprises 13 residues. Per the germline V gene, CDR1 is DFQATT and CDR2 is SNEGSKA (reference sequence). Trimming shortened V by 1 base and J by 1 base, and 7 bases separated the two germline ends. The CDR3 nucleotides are TGCAGTGCTAGAGGGGTGGGGAACACTGAAGCTTTCTTT. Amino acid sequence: CSARGVGNTEAFF.

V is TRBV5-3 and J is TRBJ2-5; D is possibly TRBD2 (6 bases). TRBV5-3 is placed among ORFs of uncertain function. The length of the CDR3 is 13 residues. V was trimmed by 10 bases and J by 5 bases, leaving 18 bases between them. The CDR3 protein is CASAAGIVETQYF. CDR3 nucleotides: TGTGCCTCGGCGGCGGGGATCGTGGAGACCCAGTACTTC.

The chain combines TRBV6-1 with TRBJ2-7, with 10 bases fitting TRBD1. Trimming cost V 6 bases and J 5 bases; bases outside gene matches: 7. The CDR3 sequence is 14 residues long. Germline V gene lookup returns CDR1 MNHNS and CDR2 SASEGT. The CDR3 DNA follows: TGTGCCAGCAGCAATGTGGGACAGGGGCACGAGCAGTACTTC. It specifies CASSNVGQGHEQYF.

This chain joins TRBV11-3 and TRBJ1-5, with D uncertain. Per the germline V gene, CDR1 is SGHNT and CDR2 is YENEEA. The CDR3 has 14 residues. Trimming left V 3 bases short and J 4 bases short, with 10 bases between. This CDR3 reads CASSFGGPNQPQHF. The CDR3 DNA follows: TGTGCCAGCAGCTTCGGCGGACCGAATCAGCCCCAGCATTTT. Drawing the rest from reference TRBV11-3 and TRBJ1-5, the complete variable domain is EAGVVQSPRYKIIEKKQPVAFWCNPISGHNTLYWYLQNLGQGPELLIRYENEEAVDDSQLPKDRFSAERLKGVDSTLKIQPAELGDSAVYLCASSFGGPNQPQHFGDGTRLSIL.

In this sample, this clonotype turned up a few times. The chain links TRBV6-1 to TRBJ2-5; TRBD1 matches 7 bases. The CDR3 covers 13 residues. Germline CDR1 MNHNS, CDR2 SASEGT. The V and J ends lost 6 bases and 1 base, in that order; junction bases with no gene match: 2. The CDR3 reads CASRRDSQETQYF. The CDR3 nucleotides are TGTGCCAGCAGACGGGACAGCCAAGAGACCCAGTACTTC.

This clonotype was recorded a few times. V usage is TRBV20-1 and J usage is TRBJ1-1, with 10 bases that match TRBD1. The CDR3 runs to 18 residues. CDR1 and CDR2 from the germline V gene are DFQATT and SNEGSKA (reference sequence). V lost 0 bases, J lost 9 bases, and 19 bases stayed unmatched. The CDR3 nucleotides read TGCAGTGCTAGAGATCTCAGGATTGGGGGGACAGGGGTCCTACAAGCTTTCTTT. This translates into CSARDLRIGGTGVLQAFF.

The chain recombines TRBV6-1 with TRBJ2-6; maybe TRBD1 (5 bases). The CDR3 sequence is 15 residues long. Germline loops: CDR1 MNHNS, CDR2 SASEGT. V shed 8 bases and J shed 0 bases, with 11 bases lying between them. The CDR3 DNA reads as TGTGCCAGCTCCCCCAGGGTCTCTGGGGCCAACGTCCTGACTTTC. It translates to CASSPRVSGANVLTF.

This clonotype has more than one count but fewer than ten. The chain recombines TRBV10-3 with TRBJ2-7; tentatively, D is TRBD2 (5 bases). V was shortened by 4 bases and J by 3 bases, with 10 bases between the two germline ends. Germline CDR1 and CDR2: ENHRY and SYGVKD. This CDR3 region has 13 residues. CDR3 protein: CAISGTGVYEQYF. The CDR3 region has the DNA TGTGCCATCAGTGGGACCGGGGTCTACGAGCAGTACTTC.

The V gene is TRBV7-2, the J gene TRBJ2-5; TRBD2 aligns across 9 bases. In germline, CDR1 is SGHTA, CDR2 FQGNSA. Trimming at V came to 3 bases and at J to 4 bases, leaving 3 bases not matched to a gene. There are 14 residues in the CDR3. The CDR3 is CASSLAGGPETQYF. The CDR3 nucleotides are TGTGCCAGCAGCTTGGCGGGGGGGCCAGAGACCCAGTACTTC.

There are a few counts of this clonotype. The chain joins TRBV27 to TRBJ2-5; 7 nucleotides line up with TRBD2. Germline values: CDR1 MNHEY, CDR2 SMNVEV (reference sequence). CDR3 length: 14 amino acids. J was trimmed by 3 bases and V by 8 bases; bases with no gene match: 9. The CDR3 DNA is TGTGCCAGCTCAATGATGGGGAGGGAAGAGACCCAGTACTTC. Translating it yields CASSMMGREETQYF.

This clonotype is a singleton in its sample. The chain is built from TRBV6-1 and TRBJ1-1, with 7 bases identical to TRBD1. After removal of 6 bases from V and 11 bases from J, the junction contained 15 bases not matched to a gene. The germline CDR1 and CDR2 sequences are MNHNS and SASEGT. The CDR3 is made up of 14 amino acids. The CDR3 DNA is TGTGCCAGCAGCCGAGGCCTATCAGGGGGGTCGGCTTTCTTT. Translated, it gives CASSRGLSGGSAFF.

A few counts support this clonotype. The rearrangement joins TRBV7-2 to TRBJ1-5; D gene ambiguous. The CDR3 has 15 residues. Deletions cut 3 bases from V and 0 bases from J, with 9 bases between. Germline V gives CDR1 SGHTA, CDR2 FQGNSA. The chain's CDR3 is CASSFGEVSNQPQHF. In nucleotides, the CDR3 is TGTGCCAGCAGCTTTGGGGAGGTTAGCAATCAGCCCCAGCATTTT.

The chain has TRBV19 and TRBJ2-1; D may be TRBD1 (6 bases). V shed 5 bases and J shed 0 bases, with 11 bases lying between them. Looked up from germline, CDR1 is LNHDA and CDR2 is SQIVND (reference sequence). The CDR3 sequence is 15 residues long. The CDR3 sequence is CASSPDRSSYNEQFF. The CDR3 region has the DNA TGTGCCAGTAGTCCCGACAGGAGCTCCTACAATGAGCAGTTCTTC.

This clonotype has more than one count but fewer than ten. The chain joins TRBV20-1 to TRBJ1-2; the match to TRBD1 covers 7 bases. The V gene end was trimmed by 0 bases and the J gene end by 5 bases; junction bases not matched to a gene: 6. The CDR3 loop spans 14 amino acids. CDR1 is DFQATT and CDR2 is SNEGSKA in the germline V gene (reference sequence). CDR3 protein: CSARDPDREYGYTF. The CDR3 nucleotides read TGCAGTGCTAGAGATCCCGACAGGGAGTATGGCTACACCTTC.

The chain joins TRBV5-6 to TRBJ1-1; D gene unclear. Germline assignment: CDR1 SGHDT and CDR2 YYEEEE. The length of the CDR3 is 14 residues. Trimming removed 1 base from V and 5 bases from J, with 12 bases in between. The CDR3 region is CASSLRPLGTEAFF. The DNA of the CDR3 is TGTGCCAGCAGCTTGCGACCTCTGGGGACTGAAGCTTTCTTT.

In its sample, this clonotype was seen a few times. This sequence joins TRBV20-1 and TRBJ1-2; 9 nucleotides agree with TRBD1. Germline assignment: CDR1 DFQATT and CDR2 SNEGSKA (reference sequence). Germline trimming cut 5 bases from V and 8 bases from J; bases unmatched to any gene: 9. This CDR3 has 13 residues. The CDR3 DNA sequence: TGCAGTGCTCCAAAACAGGGGGCAGGAGGCTACACCTTC. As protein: CSAPKQGAGGYTF.